This TCR beta chain was profiled in a study of CD8 T cells in Susac syndrome. Overall study results and limits: The study's TCR sequencing and HLA analysis drew on a certain number of individuals. That number was acknowledged as relatively small.

Patients with stable or active relapsing-remitting disease, all of them treatment-naive, made up the multiple sclerosis controls. Negative isolation yielded the CD8+ and CD4+ T cells, while FACS enriched the TEMRA cells. As concerns this clonotype: Antigen: not known.

Germline V gene sequence: CDR1 GTSNPN, CDR2 SVGIG (reference sequence). With 2 bases removed from V and 1 base from J, the gap between germline ends came to 18 bases. CDR3 length equals 17 residues. Random hexamers were used to reverse transcribe 0.5 to 1 ug of RNA. TCRdb itself ran the immunoSEQ multiplex PCR reads through MiXCR, one entry per CDR3 protein. Found here are about 120,000 distinct CDR3 sequences, 85% to 95% of them singletons; the top ten hold 0.093%. The sample comprised CD4+ T cells from PBMCs. This sequence originates from a human donor with multiple sclerosis. The chain joins TRBV30 to TRBJ2-1; TRBD1 is a possible D gene (5 bases). The CDR3 coding sequence is TGTGCCTGGAGTCAGTGGCGGCCAGGGTCATCCTACAATGAGCAGTTCTTC. As protein: CAWSQWRPGSSYNEQFF.